This T cell receptor (beta chain) was identified in a study of graft-versus-host responses after intestinal transplantation (TCRdb year 2021). The study in broad terms: Multivisceral, liver-intestinal, or isolated intestinal transplants were received by the recipients. Every recipient was given anti-thymocyte globulin induction, followed by roughly 3 years of maintenance tacrolimus and steroids. After intestinal transplantation, graft-versus-host and host-versus-graft alloreactive T cell clones in the graft, circulation and bone marrow were tracked using bulk TCR-beta CDR3 sequencing. To identify alloreactive clones, pre-transplant mixed lymphocyte reaction products were sequenced and compared with unstimulated pre-transplant donor and recipient T cells. The cohort enrolled around 25 intestinal transplant recipients including one retransplant, and a few patients lacking pretransplant specimens were excluded. Donor T cell macrochimerism was defined as a peak of at least 4% donor T cells among recipient peripheral blood mononuclear cells. Instead of going to the commercial service, samples from a few later patients were sequenced in-house on an Illumina MiSeq and processed with MiXCR. Points the paper makes about the study in general: GvH clones were found in recipient bone marrow, and some of the GvH clones appeared earlier in ileal mucosa or blood, which is consistent with an intestinal mucosal origin. In the allografts of patients with donor T cell macrochimerism, GvH to HvG T cell clonal ratios were high. Early after transplant, declines in HvG clones were associated with peak levels of circulating GvH clones. The relatively low number and heterogeneity of intestinal transplant patients limited the conclusions.

Blood samples were collected up to 4 times in the first month after transplant and then at least monthly when available. The library was obtained by the immunoSEQ multiplex PCR assay. Adaptive Biotechnologies carried out high-throughput TCR-beta CDR3 sequencing of genomic DNA for most patients. Per the source publication's procedure: Adaptive's ImmunoSEQ software was the source of the TCR sequencing data for fewer than 20 patients, while a few other patients were processed with MiXCR and VDJtools. Because the origin of CDR3 nucleotide sequences shared between donor and recipient could not be assigned, those sequences were removed. To count as alloreactive, a clone needed at least 2-fold expansion over unstimulated cells and a minimum CFSE-low frequency of 0.002% (template counts) or 0.001% (read counts). Clones were considered mappable if detected in sequenced pre-transplant spleen, lymph node, or MLR CFSE-low populations of the donor or recipient. The cumulative frequency of alloreactive clones was calculated as a percentage of all sequences, weighted by copy number. Sourced from immuneACCESS, this table was stored by TCRdb with only in-frame sequences that have V and J called. A share of the clones is absent; for the studies checked, an unresolved V gene accounts for under half, and the remainder has no known explanation. V and J calls and clone size are those listed in that table; D and trimming were worked out from the DNA. The sample table shows tens of thousands of clones, and more than 75% are seen once. The top ten clones comprise more than 2.5% of the sample.

Points on this clone: Its antigen remains undetermined. No quality values exist for individual bases; no much larger clone is one base distant.

The clonotype was recovered from a human patient who received an intestinal transplant, so some T cells may come from the graft donor. Material: PBMCs, obtained roughly 120 days after intestinal transplantation.

For the CDR3, the sequence is CASSLSAPRGRDGYTF. The base sequence is TGTGCCAGCAGTTTATCGGCCCCCCGGGGACGTGATGGCTACACCTTC. This chain joins TRBV27 to TRBJ1-2; D gene: possibly TRBD1, on 5 matching bases. For CDR1 and CDR2, the germline V gene (reference sequence) lists MNHEY and SMNVEV. Measured from the cysteine to the phenylalanine, the CDR3 is 16 residues long. The CDR3 DNA has 48 bases and is translated from base 1. The V and J ends are trimmed by 0 bases and 6 bases, leaving 17 bases between them.